This TCR beta chain comes out of a study of blood T cells in healthy people across ages. The V gene's germline CDR1 is DFQATT and CDR2 SNEGSKA (reference sequence). The CDR3 has 14 amino acids. Trimming took 3 bases from V and 4 from J; bases not matched to a gene: 2. A J-beta primer mix and a sample-barcoded 5' primer were used in a second PCR of about 7 to 12 cycles. TCRdb re-derived calls from the 5' RACE reads in MiXCR, one entry per CDR3 protein. The top ten hold about 0.69% of the sample, which has roughly 1,100,000 distinct CDR3 sequences, 20% to 25% seen once. This clonotype appeared a few times. The same data also contributed to another study, on T cells of mothers and their children.

The source is a girl under 10 years old in good health. The sequencing input was blood. V usage is TRBV20-1 and J usage is TRBJ2-3; 12 bases line up with TRBD2. The CDR3 is CSASLAGGPDTQYF. The CDR3 bases are TGCAGTGCTAGCCTAGCGGGAGGGCCAGATACGCAGTATTTT.